This TCR beta chain was profiled in a study of T cell repertoires in cytomegalovirus infection. The CDR3 has 14 residues. CDR1 is SEHNR, CDR2 FQNEAQ, per germline (reference sequence). Trimming removed 4 bases at V and 3 bases at J, with 13 bases between. About this clonotype itself: Its antigen is currently unknown.

TCRdb passed the reads through MiXCR, listing each CDR3 protein once. The table lists around 570,000 distinct CDR3 sequences, around two fifths of them singletons. The sequence was obtained from a human donor in good health (CMV status not recorded). Some clones in this sample may be carry-over from other donors' samples. Sequencing used cultured PBMCs, obtained from culture after CMV antigen stimulation. The chain combines TRBV7-9 with TRBJ2-7, with D hard to call. The CDR3 DNA reads as TGTGCCAGCAGCTACACGGGCCCTAACTACGAGCAGTACTTC. Its protein product is CASSYTGPNYEQYF.